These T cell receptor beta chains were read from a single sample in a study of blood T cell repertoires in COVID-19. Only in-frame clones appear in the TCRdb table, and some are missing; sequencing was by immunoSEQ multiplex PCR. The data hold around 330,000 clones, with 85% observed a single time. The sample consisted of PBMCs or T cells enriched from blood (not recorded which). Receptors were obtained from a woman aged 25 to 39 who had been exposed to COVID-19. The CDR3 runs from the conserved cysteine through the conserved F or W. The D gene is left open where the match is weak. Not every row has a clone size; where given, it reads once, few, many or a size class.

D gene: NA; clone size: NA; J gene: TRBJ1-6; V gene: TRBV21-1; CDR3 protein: CASSRQTGQNGSYNSPLHF; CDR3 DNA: TGTGCCAGCAGCCGCCAGACGGGACAGAATGGGTCCTATAATTCACCCCTCCACTTT
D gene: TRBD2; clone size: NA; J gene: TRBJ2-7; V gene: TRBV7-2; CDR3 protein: CASSLTTGTSGTHEQYF; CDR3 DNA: TGTGCCAGCAGCCTTACGACGGGGACTAGCGGGACCCACGAGCAGTACTTC
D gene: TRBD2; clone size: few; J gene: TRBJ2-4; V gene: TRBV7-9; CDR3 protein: CASSLWREPGRINIQYF; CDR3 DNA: TGTGCCAGCAGCCTGTGGCGGGAGCCGGGGCGGATAAACATTCAGTACTTC
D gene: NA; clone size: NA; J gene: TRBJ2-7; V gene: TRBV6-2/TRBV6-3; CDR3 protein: CASSYRDTYEQYF; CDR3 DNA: TGTGCCAGCAGTTACCGGGACACCTACGAGCAGTACTTC
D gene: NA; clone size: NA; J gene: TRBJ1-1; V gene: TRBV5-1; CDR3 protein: CASSKICTGRATEAFF; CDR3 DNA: TGCGCCAGCAGCAAAATATGTACAGGGCGTGCGACTGAAGCTTTCTTT
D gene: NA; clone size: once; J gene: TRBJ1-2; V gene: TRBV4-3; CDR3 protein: CASAQGRGGYTF; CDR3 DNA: TGCGCCAGCGCACAGGGAAGGGGTGGCTACACCTTC
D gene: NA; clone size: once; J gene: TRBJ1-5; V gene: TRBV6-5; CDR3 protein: CASLQPGSNQPQHF; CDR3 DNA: TGCGCCAGCCTACAACCGGGGAGCAATCAGCCCCAGCATTTT
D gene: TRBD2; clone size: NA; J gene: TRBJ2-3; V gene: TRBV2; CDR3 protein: CASLLIAGGPPSTDTQYF; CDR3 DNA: TGTGCCAGCCTACTGATAGCGGGAGGCCCGCCTAGCACAGATACGCAGTATTTT
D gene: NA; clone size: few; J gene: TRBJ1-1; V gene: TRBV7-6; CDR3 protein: CASSLGSERMNTEAFF; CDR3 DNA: TGTGCCAGCAGCTTAGGAAGCGAGCGGATGAACACTGAAGCTTTCTTT
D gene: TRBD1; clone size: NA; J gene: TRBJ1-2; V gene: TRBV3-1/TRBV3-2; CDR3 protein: CASSQDRQGDGYTF; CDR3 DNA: TGTGCCAGCAGCCAAGACCGCCAGGGGGATGGCTACACCTTC
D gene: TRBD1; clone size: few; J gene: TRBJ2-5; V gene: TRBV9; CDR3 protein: CASSRTGVSYETQYF; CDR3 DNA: TGTGCCAGCAGCCGGACAGGGGTTTCATACGAGACCCAGTACTTC
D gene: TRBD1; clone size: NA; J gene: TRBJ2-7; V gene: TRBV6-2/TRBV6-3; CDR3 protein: CASSYYDRASYEQYF; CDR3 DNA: TGTGCCAGCAGTTACTACGACAGGGCCTCCTACGAGCAGTACTTC
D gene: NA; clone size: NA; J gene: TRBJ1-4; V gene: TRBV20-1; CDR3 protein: CSAPREKLFF; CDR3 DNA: TGCAGTGCCCCCCGGGAAAAACTGTTTTTT
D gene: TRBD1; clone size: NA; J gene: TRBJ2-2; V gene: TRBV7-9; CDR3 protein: CASTSAGGTGELFF; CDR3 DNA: TGTGCCAGCACATCGGCAGGGGGCACCGGGGAGCTGTTTTTT
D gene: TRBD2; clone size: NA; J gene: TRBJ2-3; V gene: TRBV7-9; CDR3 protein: CASSLSGKLTDTQYF; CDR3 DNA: TGTGCCAGCAGCCTCAGCGGGAAGCTCACAGATACGCAGTATTTT
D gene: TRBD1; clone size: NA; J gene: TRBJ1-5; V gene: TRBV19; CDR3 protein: CASNRGWNQPQHF; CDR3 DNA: TGTGCCAGTAACAGGGGATGGAATCAGCCCCAGCATTTT
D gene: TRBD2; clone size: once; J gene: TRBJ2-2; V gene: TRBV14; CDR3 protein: CASSPTSGSTGELFF; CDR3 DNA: TGTGCCAGCAGCCCGACTAGCGGGAGCACCGGGGAGCTGTTTTTT
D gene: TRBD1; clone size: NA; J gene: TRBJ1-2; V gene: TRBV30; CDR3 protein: CAWSSPFTTGGKLPSF; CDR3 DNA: TGTGCCTGGAGTAGCCCTTTTACTACAGGGGGCAAACTTCCCTCCTTC
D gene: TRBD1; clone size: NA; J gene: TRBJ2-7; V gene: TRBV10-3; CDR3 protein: CAISEGTGAYEQYF; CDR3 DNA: TGTGCCATCAGTGAGGGGACAGGTGCCTACGAGCAGTACTTC
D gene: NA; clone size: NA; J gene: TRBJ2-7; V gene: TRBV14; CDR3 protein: CASSQVRSGSYEQYF; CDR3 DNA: TGTGCCAGCAGCCAAGTTCGGTCAGGATCCTACGAGCAGTACTTC
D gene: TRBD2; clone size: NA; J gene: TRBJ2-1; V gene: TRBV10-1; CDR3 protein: CASSERGGMTAEQFF; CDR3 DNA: TGCGCCAGCAGTGAACGGGGGGGCATGACCGCTGAGCAGTTCTTC
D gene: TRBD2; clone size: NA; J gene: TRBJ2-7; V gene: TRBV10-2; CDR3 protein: CASSPLLAGDVYEQYF; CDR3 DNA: TGCGCCAGCAGTCCCCTACTAGCGGGGGATGTCTACGAGCAGTACTTC
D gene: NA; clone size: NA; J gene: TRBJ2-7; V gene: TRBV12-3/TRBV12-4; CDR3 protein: CASSSTEDYEQYF; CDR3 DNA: TGTGCCAGCAGTTCCACGGAGGACTACGAGCAGTACTTC
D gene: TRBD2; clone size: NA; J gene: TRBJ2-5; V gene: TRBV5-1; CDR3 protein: CASSLGPAGGPETQYF; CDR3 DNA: TGCGCCAGCAGCTTGGGACCAGCGGGGGGGCCTGAGACCCAGTACTTC
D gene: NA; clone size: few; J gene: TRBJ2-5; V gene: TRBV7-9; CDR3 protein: CASSTVVSQETQYF; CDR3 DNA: TGTGCCAGCAGTACAGTGGTCTCACAAGAGACCCAGTACTTC
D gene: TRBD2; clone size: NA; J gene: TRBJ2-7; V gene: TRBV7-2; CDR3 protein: CASSLYVAGGLEQYF; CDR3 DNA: TGTGCTAGCAGCTTATATGTAGCGGGGGGGCTCGAGCAGTACTTC
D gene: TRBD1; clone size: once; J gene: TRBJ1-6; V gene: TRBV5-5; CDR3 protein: CASSLVTGRQEILHF; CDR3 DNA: TGTGCCAGCAGCTTGGTGACAGGGAGGCAGGAGATCCTCCACTTT
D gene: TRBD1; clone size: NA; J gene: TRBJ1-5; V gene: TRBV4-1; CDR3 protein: CASSQGHRGDYQPQHF; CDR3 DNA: TGCGCCAGCAGCCAAGGACACAGGGGTGACTATCAGCCCCAGCATTTT
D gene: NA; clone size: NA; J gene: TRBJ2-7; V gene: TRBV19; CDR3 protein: CASSKRGWEAEQYF; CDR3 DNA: TGTGCCAGTAGTAAACGTGGTTGGGAGGCCGAGCAGTACTTC
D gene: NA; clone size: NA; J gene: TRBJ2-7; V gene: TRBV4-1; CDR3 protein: CASTLSGQTRSSYEQYF; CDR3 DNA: TGCGCCAGCACCCTATCTGGACAGACCAGGAGCTCCTACGAGCAGTACTTC
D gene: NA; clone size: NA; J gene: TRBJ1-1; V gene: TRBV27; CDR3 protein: CASIARNMNTEAFF; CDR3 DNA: TGTGCCAGCATCGCTAGGAACATGAACACTGAAGCTTTCTTT
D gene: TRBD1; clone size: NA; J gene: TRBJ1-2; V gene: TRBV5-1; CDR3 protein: CASGLSGTGGEDGYTF; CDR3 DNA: TGCGCCAGCGGCTTATCCGGGACAGGGGGAGAAGATGGCTACACCTTC